The 18 T cell receptor beta chains below all came from one sample that was sequenced in a study of shared clonotypes between healthy human individuals. Data came from immunoSEQ multiplex PCR; TCRdb stores just in-frame clones and leaves some out. The repertoire includes around 1.9 million clones, just over 90% of them detected once, and roughly 1.8% sits in the top ten. As defined, naive CD8 cells were CD45RO-negative and positively selected for CCR7, with terminally differentiated effector memory CD45RA+ cells excluded. The sequenced sample consisted of naive CD8+ T cells from PBMCs. The receptors were gathered from a man aged 18 to 35 in good health. Some clones in this sample may be carry-over from other donors' samples.

To note about this clone: A much bigger clone sits one base away, suggesting this may be a read error. The same CDR3 can be traced to other DNA sequences in this sample. The rearrangement links TRBV7-6 to TRBJ2-1; D is undetermined. Germline V CDR1 and CDR2: SGHVS, FNYEAQ. The CDR3 totals 12 residues. V lost 1 base to trimming and J lost 4 bases, with 2 bases between them. The CDR3 is CASSLGYNEQFF. The CDR3, as DNA: TGTGCCAGCAGCTTAGGGTACAATGAGCAGTTCTTC.

V and J are TRBV5-1 and TRBJ1-1, with D maybe TRBD1 (6 bases). The germline V gene has CDR1 SGHRS and CDR2 YFSETQ. V was pared by 1 base and J by 10 bases, with 17 bases between. The CDR3 spans 14 residues. CDR3 nucleotides: TGCGCCAGCAGCTTGAATATCAGGGTCAGGGGAGCTTTCTTT. The encoded protein is CASSLNIRVRGAFF.

The chain combines TRBV14 with TRBJ2-1, with D maybe TRBD2 (6 bases). This CDR3 is built from 17 residues. CDR1 is SGHDN, CDR2 FVKESK, per germline. Trimming removed 2 bases from V and 9 bases from J, with 23 bases in between. The CDR3 bases are TGTGCCAGCAGCCAACCCCCGACCCCACGACTAGTAGGTGAGCAGTTCTTC. Amino acids: CASSQPPTPRLVGEQFF.

This chain uses TRBV7-9 with TRBJ2-5; 11 bases fit TRBD2. The germline V gene has CDR1 SEHNR and CDR2 FQNEAQ (reference sequence). The trim removed 1 base at V and 7 bases at J, leaving 8 bases unmatched. The CDR3 covers 16 residues. The CDR3 nucleotides are TGTGCCAGCAGCTTAGGACTAGCGGGGTCGTTCTCGACCCAGTACTTC. It encodes CASSLGLAGSFSTQYF. Full variable domain (outside the CDR3, taken from reference TRBV7-9 and TRBJ2-5): DTGVSQNPRHKITKRGQNVTFRCDPISEHNRLYWYRQTLGQGPEFLTYFQNEAQLEKSRLLSDRFSAERPKGSFSTLEIQRTEQGDSAMYLCASSLGLAGSFSTQYFGPGTRLLVL.

V usage is TRBV6-6 and J usage is TRBJ1-2; 8 positions agree with TRBD1. The CDR3 contains 14 residues. The V gene end was trimmed by 2 bases and the J gene end by 10 bases; junction bases not matched to a gene: 9. The germline gives CDR1 MNHNY, CDR2 SVGAGI (reference sequence). The CDR3 spells CASSYEVQGGFYTF. As DNA, the CDR3 is TGTGCCAGCAGTTACGAGGTACAGGGGGGCTTCTACACCTTC.

This CDR3 is CSVGNYGYTF. The CDR3 region has the DNA TGCAGCGTTGGCAACTATGGCTACACCTTC. The chain recombines TRBV29-1 with TRBJ1-2; no clear D gene. CDR1 and CDR2 from the germline V gene are SQVTM and ANQGSEA. The CDR3 runs 10 residues. The V and J ends lost 4 bases and 2 bases respectively, with 2 bases between them.

This rearrangement joins TRBV18 to TRBJ2-7; 7 bases map to TRBD1. This CDR3 has 14 amino acids. The V gene's germline CDR1 is KGHSH and CDR2 LQKENI. With 3 bases clipped from V and 6 bases from J, the junction kept 8 bases outside the gene matches. CDR3 coding DNA: TGTGCCAGCTCACCCCAAGACAGGGTCCGCGAGCAGTACTTC. As protein: CASSPQDRVREQYF.

The chain combines TRBV9 with TRBJ2-1; D unclear. The CDR3 covers 12 residues. V lost 4 bases to trimming and J lost 8 bases, with 10 bases between them. Germline V gene sequence: CDR1 SGDLS, CDR2 YYNGEE. The CDR3 region is CASSPSQHEQFF. The CDR3 DNA reads as TGTGCCAGCAGCCCATCTCAGCATGAGCAGTTCTTC.

This chain links TRBV27 with TRBJ1-5; D unclear. Germline V lookup: CDR1 MNHEY, CDR2 SMNVEV (reference sequence). Trimming shortened V by 0 bases and J by 6 bases, and 12 bases separated the two germline ends. CDR3 length: 15 residues. This CDR3 reads CASSLSLAVGQPQHF. CDR3 nucleotides: TGTGCCAGCAGTTTATCCCTGGCTGTGGGTCAGCCCCAGCATTTT.

The DNA for the CDR3 is TGTGCCATCAGTGCTAGTCCGGGACAGGTATTAACTCCAAACAATGAGCAGTTCTTC. Translating gives CAISASPGQVLTPNNEQFF. This chain joins TRBV10-3 and TRBJ2-1; 8 bases map to TRBD1. The CDR3 is 19 residues long. The trim removed 4 bases at V and 5 bases at J, leaving 19 bases unmatched. Looked up from germline, CDR1 is ENHRY and CDR2 is SYGVKD.

The chain is built from TRBV29-1 and TRBJ2-7, with D uncertain. V gave up 6 bases and J gave up 2 bases, with 14 bases separating them. The CDR3 extends over 13 amino acids. From germline, CDR1 is SQVTM and CDR2 ANQGSEA. DNA for the CDR3: TGCAGCGTAACGGACGGTTCGACCTACGAGCAGTACTTC. Translation gives CSVTDGSTYEQYF.

The chain couples TRBV5-1 to TRBJ2-7; D might be TRBD1 or TRBD2, each matching 5 bases. V was cut by 4 bases and J by 0 bases, with 14 bases left in between. CDR1 is SGHRS and CDR2 is YFSETQ in the germline V gene. The CDR3 runs to 15 residues. For the CDR3, the DNA is TGCGCCAGCAGCCCTGAGGGGCCAAGCTCCTACGAGCAGTACTTC. The encoded protein is CASSPEGPSSYEQYF. The full variable domain, its missing parts supplied by reference TRBV5-1 and TRBJ2-7, is KAGVTQTPRYLIKTRGQQVTLSCSPISGHRSVSWYQQTPGQGLQFLFEYFSETQRNKGNFPGRFSGRQFSNSRSEMNVSTLELGDSALYLCASSPEGPSSYEQYFGPGTRLTVT.

The rearrangement links TRBV10-3 to TRBJ2-3, with D uncertain. V lost 8 bases and J lost 2, with 23 bases in between. The CDR3 has 17 amino acids. Germline CDR1 ENHRY, CDR2 SYGVKD. The chain's CDR3 is CAILSVGEAETTDTQYF. CDR3 in DNA: TGTGCCATCCTCTCGGTTGGCGAGGCGGAAACCACAGATACGCAGTATTTT.

This chain uses TRBV4-1 with TRBJ2-1; D is possibly TRBD2 (6 bases). Trimming took off 1 base at V and 6 bases at J, with 13 bases between the two ends. The CDR3 covers 15 residues. Per the germline V gene, CDR1 is MGHRA and CDR2 is YSYEKL. In DNA, the CDR3 is TGCGCCAGCAGCCAAGGCGTTAGCGGTCGCAATGAGCAGTTCTTC. It encodes CASSQGVSGRNEQFF.

The gene calls are TRBV28 and TRBJ1-1; D may be TRBD1 (6 bases). This CDR3 contains 14 residues. Trimming stripped 7 bases from V and 4 bases from J, with 16 bases between. Germline assignment: CDR1 MDHEN and CDR2 SYDVKM. This CDR3 is CASTYSGGATEAFF. The CDR3 region has the DNA TGTGCCAGCACTTACTCGGGGGGGGCCACTGAAGCTTTCTTT.

This chain uses TRBV11-2 with TRBJ1-4, with TRBD1 identical over 8 bases. CDR3 length equals 15 residues. Germline loops: CDR1 SGHAT, CDR2 FQNNGV. The trim removed 6 bases at V and 5 bases at J, leaving 8 bases unmatched. CDR3 nucleotide sequence: TGTGCCAGCAGGCAAGGACAGGGCTTAAATGAAAAACTGTTTTTT. Translation: CASRQGQGLNEKLFF. Supplemented by reference TRBV11-2 and TRBJ1-4, the full variable domain reads EAGVAQSPRYKIIEKRQSVAFWCNPISGHATLYWYQQILGQGPKLLIQFQNNGVVDDSQLPKDRFSAERLKGVDSTLKIQPAKLEDSAVYLCASRQGQGLNEKLFFGSGTQLSVL.

V is TRBV28 and J is TRBJ2-7; 9 bases are a match to TRBD1. The junction had 4 bases not matched to a gene; V was cut back by 2 bases and J by 5 bases. The CDR3 contains 14 residues. The germline CDR1 and CDR2 sequences are MDHEN and SYDVKM. CDR3 loop: CASSLNRGPNEQYF. For the CDR3, the DNA is TGTGCCAGCAGTTTAAACAGGGGGCCTAACGAGCAGTACTTC.

The V gene is TRBV7-3, the J gene TRBJ2-3, with 11 bases that match TRBD2. This CDR3 has 18 amino acids. Germline-derived CDR1 and CDR2 are SGHTA and FQGTGA. The V and J ends lost 5 bases and 6 bases, in that order; junction bases with no gene match: 16. The CDR3 region is CASSPTGLAGGFWDTQYF. The CDR3 DNA sequence: TGTGCCAGCAGCCCGACGGGGCTAGCGGGAGGATTTTGGGATACGCAGTATTTT.